Following are 20 T cell receptor beta chains from one sample sequenced in a study of T cell repertoires in cytomegalovirus infection. No antigen has been assigned to these receptors. MiXCR, applied by TCRdb to the reads, yields one record per CDR3 protein. The data hold about 570,000 distinct CDR3 sequences, with over 35% observed a single time. Sequencing used cultured PBMCs, obtained from culture after CMV antigen stimulation. The receptors shown here come from a human donor in good health (CMV status not recorded). Some clones in this sample may be carry-over from other donors' samples.

In this sample, this clonotype turned up a few times. The chain combines TRBV20-1 with TRBJ2-3; D gene uncertain. This CDR3 region has 13 residues. Germline CDR1 is DFQATT and CDR2 is SNEGSKA (reference sequence). V was clipped by 0 bases and J by 2 bases, with 6 bases between them. Here the CDR3 reads CSARDTITDTQYF. In nucleotides, the CDR3 is TGCAGTGCTAGAGATACGATCACAGATACGCAGTATTTT.

This clonotype occurred once. V usage is TRBV11-2 and J usage is TRBJ2-5; 13 nucleotides agree with TRBD2. After removal of 5 bases from V and 2 bases from J, the junction contained 8 bases not matched to a gene. This CDR3 spans 17 amino acids. The germline gives CDR1 SGHAT, CDR2 FQNNGV. CDR3 sequence reads: CASSQGTSGNIQETQYF. The CDR3 DNA reads TGTGCCAGCAGCCAAGGGACTAGCGGGAACATACAAGAGACCCAGTACTTC.

The chain uses TRBV6-5 and TRBJ2-7; D gene uncertain. This CDR3 contains 11 residues. Germline lookup yields CDR1 MNHEY and CDR2 SVGAGI. Trimming removed 2 bases from V and 7 bases from J, with 6 bases in between. The CDR3 DNA reads TGTGCCAGCAGTTACATCGGGGAGCAGTACTTC. It encodes CASSYIGEQYF.

This clonotype was seen at least ten times. CDR3 nucleotides: TGTGCCAGCAGCTTAGTTGATAGCGGCGGCTCCTACGAGCAGTACTTC. Residues: CASSLVDSGGSYEQYF. The chain carries TRBV7-2 and TRBJ2-7; maybe TRBD2 (6 bases). This CDR3 region has 16 residues. Germline assignment: CDR1 SGHTA and CDR2 FQGNSA. V dropped 1 base and J dropped 0 bases, with 13 bases sitting between them.

This clonotype has a handful of counts. The J gene is TRBJ2-3, the V gene TRBV7-2, with D possibly being TRBD1 or TRBD2 (5 bases each). The V and J ends lost 5 bases and 2 bases respectively, with 14 bases between them. The CDR3 is made up of 15 amino acids. Per the germline V gene, CDR1 is SGHTA and CDR2 is FQGNSA. CDR3 loop: CASSQIGAVTDTQYF. The CDR3 bases are TGTGCCAGCAGCCAGATCGGGGCCGTCACAGATACGCAGTATTTT.

This clonotype was seen a few times. V usage is TRBV7-9 and J usage is TRBJ2-1; 9 nucleotides align to TRBD2. Germline values: CDR1 SEHNR, CDR2 FQNEAQ (reference sequence). J was trimmed by 2 bases and V by 1 base; bases with no gene match: 6. There are 17 residues in the CDR3. CDR3 sequence: CASSLVSGGGAYNEQFF. The CDR3 DNA follows: TGTGCCAGCAGCTTAGTTAGCGGGGGAGGCGCCTACAATGAGCAGTTCTTC.

This rearrangement joins TRBV29-1 to TRBJ2-3, with 9 bases matching TRBD2. This CDR3 is built from 15 residues. Germline V gene sequence: CDR1 SQVTM, CDR2 ANQGSEA. The ends lost 6 bases at V and 4 bases at J; junction bases unmatched: 11. The CDR3 protein is CSVGAAGGEADTQYF. In nucleotides, the CDR3 is TGCAGCGTGGGCGCAGCGGGAGGCGAGGCAGATACGCAGTATTTT.

The chain links TRBV18 to TRBJ1-5; D is uncertain. V was shortened by 2 bases and J by 2 bases, with 13 bases between the two germline ends. This CDR3 has 16 amino acids. Germline CDR1 and CDR2: KGHSH and LQKENI. CDR3 sequence (DNA): TGTGCCAGCTCACCATGGAAGGTCGGAGGCAATCAGCCCCAGCATTTT. This sequence encodes CASSPWKVGGNQPQHF. Using reference TRBV18 and TRBJ1-5 for the parts outside the CDR3, the full variable domain is NAGVMQNPRHLVRRRGQEARLRCSPMKGHSHVYWYRQLPEEGLKFMVYLQKENIIDESGMPKERFSAEFPKEGPSILRIQQVVRGDSAAYFCASSPWKVGGNQPQHFGDGTRLSIL.

This clonotype was seen a few times. This rearrangement joins TRBV7-9 to TRBJ2-5; TRBD1 agrees at 9 bases. This CDR3 spans 14 amino acids. J gave up 2 bases and V 4 bases, and 2 bases lay outside the gene matches. Germline V gene data show CDR1 as SEHNR and CDR2 as FQNEAQ (reference sequence). The CDR3 region has the DNA TGTGCCAGCAGCTCCGGGACAGGGCAAGAGACCCAGTACTTC. Protein sequence: CASSSGTGQETQYF.

The CDR3 loop reads CASLSLPMNTEAFF. CDR3 coding DNA: TGTGCCAGCCTATCTTTACCGATGAACACTGAAGCTTTCTTT. The rearrangement links TRBV12-3 or TRBV12-4 to TRBJ1-1; no firm D call. The CDR3 runs to 14 residues. V was cut by 8 bases and J by 0 bases, with 13 bases left in between.

This clonotype was counted a few times. The chain is built from TRBV19 and TRBJ1-1; TRBD1 matches 8 bases. The CDR3 has 15 residues. Trimming removed 3 bases from V and 3 bases from J; junction bases left unmatched: 6. Germline V CDR1 and CDR2: LNHDA, SQIVND (reference sequence). CDR3 region: CASSIQGARDTEAFF. CDR3 DNA sequence: TGTGCCAGTAGTATTCAGGGGGCGCGTGACACTGAAGCTTTCTTT.

This clonotype was detected a few times. CDR3: CATSDSRLAGGRGETQYF. The CDR3 DNA reads TGTGCCACCAGTGATTCGAGACTAGCGGGGGGGCGGGGGGAGACCCAGTACTTC. The chain combines TRBV24-1 with TRBJ2-5; TRBD2 matches at 14 bases. V lost 2 bases to trimming and J lost 5 bases; unmatched junction nucleotides: 9. Germline V gene data show CDR1 as KGHDR and CDR2 as SFDVKD. The CDR3 has 18 amino acids.

This clonotype was counted many times. The chain couples TRBV7-2 to TRBJ1-5; possibly TRBD1 for D (5 bases). Germline CDR1 and CDR2: SGHTA and FQGNSA. The CDR3 sequence is 15 residues long. V was pared by 2 bases and J by 0 bases, with 8 bases between. The DNA for the CDR3 is TGTGCCAGCAGCTTATCAGGGACTAGCAATCAGCCCCAGCATTTT. Translation gives CASSLSGTSNQPQHF.

V usage is TRBV29-1 and J usage is TRBJ1-2, with D possibly TRBD1 on 5 matching bases. Germline loops: CDR1 SQVTM, CDR2 ANQGSEA. The CDR3 covers 13 residues. Between the trimmed V and J ends, which lost 0 bases and 5 bases, there was a span of 10 bases. CDR3 region: CSVEDGTPYGYTF. The DNA of the CDR3 is TGCAGCGTTGAAGACGGGACGCCGTATGGCTACACCTTC. The full variable domain, rest sourced from reference TRBV29-1 and TRBJ1-2, is SAVISQKPSRDICQRGTSLTIQCQVDSQVTMMFWYRQQPGQSLTLIATANQGSEATYESGFVIDKFPISRPNLTFSTLTVSNMSPEDSSIYLCSVEDGTPYGYTFGSGTRLTVV.

The chain combines TRBV14 with TRBJ2-7; TRBD2 is a possible D gene (5 bases). The CDR3 length is 11 residues. Germline CDR1 is SGHDN and CDR2 is FVKESK. Trimming took 3 bases from V and 6 from J, leaving 6 bases between them. The CDR3 is CASSHSAEQYF. The CDR3 DNA reads TGTGCCAGCAGCCATAGCGCCGAGCAGTACTTC.

This chain uses TRBV19 with TRBJ1-2, with TRBD1 as a possible D gene (5 bases). Trimming removed 5 bases from V and 8 bases from J, with 21 bases in between. CDR3 size: 15 residues. In germline, CDR1 is LNHDA, CDR2 SQIVND (reference sequence). The CDR3 here is CASSAQPQSGGGYTF. The CDR3 region has the DNA TGTGCCAGTAGTGCCCAACCCCAGAGCGGGGGGGGCTACACCTTC.

A few counts support this clonotype. The J gene is TRBJ2-7, the V gene TRBV20-1; TRBD1 agrees at 9 bases. The CDR3 is made up of 15 amino acids. V lost 3 bases, J lost 2 bases, and 8 bases stayed unmatched. Germline assignment: CDR1 DFQATT and CDR2 SNEGSKA (reference sequence). The CDR3 region is CSARGGTGSTYEQYF. The CDR3 DNA reads TGCAGTGCTAGGGGCGGGACAGGGAGTACCTACGAGCAGTACTTC.

This clonotype was recorded many times. The rearrangement links TRBV7-2 to TRBJ2-3; 8 bases are a match to TRBD2. The V segment lost 5 bases and the J segment 6 bases; nucleotides outside the gene matches: 10. CDR3 length equals 15 residues. The germline V gene encodes CDR1 SGHTA and CDR2 FQGNSA. The CDR3 DNA reads TGTGCCAGCAGCGATCAAGCGGGAGTAGCGGATACGCAGTATTTT. Its translation: CASSDQAGVADTQYF.

This clonotype was picked up many times. CDR3 sequence: CASSLENYGYTF. In DNA form, the CDR3 reads TGTGCCAGCAGCTTAGAGAACTATGGCTACACCTTC. J is TRBJ1-2 and V is TRBV7-9; D is unclear. Trimming removed 1 base at V and 2 bases at J, with 2 bases between. The germline gives CDR1 SEHNR, CDR2 FQNEAQ (reference sequence). This CDR3 has 12 residues.

This clonotype was recorded once. This chain links TRBV7-8 with TRBJ2-7; D gene ambiguous. Trimming took 2 bases from V and 3 from J, leaving 17 bases between them. CDR1 is SGHVS and CDR2 is FQNEAQ in the germline V gene. CDR3 length: 16 residues. The CDR3 spells CASSLKQTLDLYEQYF. The CDR3 coding sequence is TGTGCCAGCAGCTTAAAACAGACACTCGACCTCTACGAGCAGTACTTC. The entire variable domain, with the rest obtained from reference TRBV7-8 and TRBJ2-7, is as follows: GAGVSQSPRYKVAKRGQDVALRCDPISGHVSLFWYQQALGQGPEFLTYFQNEAQLDKSGLPSDRFFAERPEGSVSTLKIQRTQQEDSAVYLCASSLKQTLDLYEQYFGPGTRLTVT.